This T cell receptor (beta chain) was sequenced during a study of TET2 disruption in CD19-targeted CAR T cells (dated by TCRdb to between 2018 and 2020). General notes on the study: Sample numbers were set by the original clinical trial design and sample availability, with no additional inclusion criteria.

The immunoSEQ assay was used for deep sequencing of the TCR beta chain. The source study handled its data this way. Clonotype frequencies were computed using only productive TCR beta rearrangements. TCRdb retrieved this table from immuneACCESS and kept in-frame rearrangements only. Not all clones are present; in checked studies, unresolved V genes account for under half, and no reason is known for the remainder. V, J and clone size are those of that table, while D and trimming were read from the DNA. The sample has 20,000 to 30,000 clones on record. The ten most abundant clones make up 1.5% to 2% of the sample. The meaning of the sample's treatment or condition label: autologous CTL019 cells: CD19 CAR with 4-1BB and CD3 zeta domains. The CD19 CAR incorporated TCR zeta and 4-1BB costimulatory signaling domains. T cells for CTL019 manufacturing were collected from peripheral blood by means of leukapheresis. The DNeasy Blood and Tissue Kit was used to extract genomic DNA from pre-infusion T cells, peripheral blood, or sorted post-infusion T cells.

The CDR3 goes from the cysteine to the phenylalanine over 13 residues. The DNA shown is the part of the CDR3 that was read: 30 bases, in frame from base 1. CDR1 and CDR2, looked up from the germline V gene (reference sequence), are DFQATT and SNEGSKA. V is cut by 5 bases and J by 1 base, and the space between the germline ends is 12 bases. General conclusions and limits of the study: The conclusions about the patient's CAR T cells were based on extensive analysis of only one subject.

As to this clone: The clone's antigen remains unknown. The CDR3 is cut off 3 residues early in the read; its end comes from the germline J gene.

This receptor was taken from a man aged 65 to 79 with chronic lymphocytic leukemia. The starting material was CD8- CAR+ T cells sorted from cultured blood T cells, obtained for CD19 CAR T cell therapy. What the cell subset or site label conveys for this sample: CD8-negative CAR-positive T cells from the infusion product. The rearranged chain carries TRBV20-1 and TRBJ2-7, with a weak D call of TRBD2 (6 bases match). The covered CDR3 bases are TGCAGTGCTCAGACCGGGGGTTCCTACGAG. It codes for CSAQTGGSYE. The entire CDR3 sequence reads CSAQTGGSYEQYF.